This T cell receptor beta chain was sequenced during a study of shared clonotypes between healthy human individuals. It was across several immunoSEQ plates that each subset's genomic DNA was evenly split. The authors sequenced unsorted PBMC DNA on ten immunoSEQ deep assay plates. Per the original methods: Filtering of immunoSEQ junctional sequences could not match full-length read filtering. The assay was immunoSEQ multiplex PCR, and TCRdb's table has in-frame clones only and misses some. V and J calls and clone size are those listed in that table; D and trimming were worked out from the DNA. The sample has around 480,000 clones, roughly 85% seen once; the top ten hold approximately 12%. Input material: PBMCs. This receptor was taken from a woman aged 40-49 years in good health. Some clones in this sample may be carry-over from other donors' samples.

The CDR3: CASSTSGGSYEQYF. The CDR3 bases are TGTGCCAGCAGCACCAGTGGGGGCTCCTACGAGCAGTACTTC. The chain is built from TRBV7-9 and TRBJ2-7; possibly TRBD1 or TRBD2 for D (5 bases each). Germline CDR1 SEHNR, CDR2 FQNEAQ (reference sequence). This CDR3 spans 14 amino acids. V was clipped by 5 bases and J by 0 bases, with 11 bases between them.